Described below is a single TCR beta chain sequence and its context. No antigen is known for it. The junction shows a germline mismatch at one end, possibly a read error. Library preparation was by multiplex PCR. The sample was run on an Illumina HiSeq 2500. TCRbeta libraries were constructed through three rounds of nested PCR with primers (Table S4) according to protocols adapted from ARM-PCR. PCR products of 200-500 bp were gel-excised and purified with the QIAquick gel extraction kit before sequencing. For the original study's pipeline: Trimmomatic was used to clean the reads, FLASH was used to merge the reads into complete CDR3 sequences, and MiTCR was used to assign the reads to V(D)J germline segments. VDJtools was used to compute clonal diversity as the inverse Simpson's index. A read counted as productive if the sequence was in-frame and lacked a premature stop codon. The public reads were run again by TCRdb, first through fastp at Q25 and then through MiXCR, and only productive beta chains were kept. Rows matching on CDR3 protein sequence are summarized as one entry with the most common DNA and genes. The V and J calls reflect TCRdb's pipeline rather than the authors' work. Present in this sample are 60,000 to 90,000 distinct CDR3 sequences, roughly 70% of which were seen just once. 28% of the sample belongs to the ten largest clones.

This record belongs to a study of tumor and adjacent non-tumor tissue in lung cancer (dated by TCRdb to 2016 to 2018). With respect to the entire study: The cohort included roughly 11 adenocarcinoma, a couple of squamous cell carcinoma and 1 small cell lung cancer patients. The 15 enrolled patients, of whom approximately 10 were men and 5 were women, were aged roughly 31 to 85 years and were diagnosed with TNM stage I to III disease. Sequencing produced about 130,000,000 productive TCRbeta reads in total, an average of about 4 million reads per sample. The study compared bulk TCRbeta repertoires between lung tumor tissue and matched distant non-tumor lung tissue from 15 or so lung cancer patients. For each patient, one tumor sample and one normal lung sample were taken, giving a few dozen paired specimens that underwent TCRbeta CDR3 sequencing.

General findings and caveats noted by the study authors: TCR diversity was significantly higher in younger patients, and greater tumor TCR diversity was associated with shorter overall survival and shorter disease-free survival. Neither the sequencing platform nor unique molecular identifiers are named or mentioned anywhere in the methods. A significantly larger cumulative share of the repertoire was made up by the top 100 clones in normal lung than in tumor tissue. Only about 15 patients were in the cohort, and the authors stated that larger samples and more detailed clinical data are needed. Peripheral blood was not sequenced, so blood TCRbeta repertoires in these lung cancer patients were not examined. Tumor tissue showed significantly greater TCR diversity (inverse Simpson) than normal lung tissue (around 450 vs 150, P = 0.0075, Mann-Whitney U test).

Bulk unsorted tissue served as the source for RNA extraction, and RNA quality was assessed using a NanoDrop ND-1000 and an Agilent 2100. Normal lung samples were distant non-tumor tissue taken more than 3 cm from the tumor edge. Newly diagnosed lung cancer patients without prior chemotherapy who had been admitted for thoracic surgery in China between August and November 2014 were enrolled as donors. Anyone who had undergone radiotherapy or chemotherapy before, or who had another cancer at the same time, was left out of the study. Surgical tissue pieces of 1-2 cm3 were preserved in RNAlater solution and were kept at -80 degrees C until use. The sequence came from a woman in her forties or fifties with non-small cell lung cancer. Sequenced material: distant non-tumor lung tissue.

The sequence in DNA is TGCACCAGCAGCCATGATCTCTACAGAGGGAACACTGAAGCTTTCTTT. This encodes CTSSHDLYRGNTEAFF. Recombination joined TRBV4-1 with TRBJ1-1, with the D segment identity uncertain. The CDR3 contains 16 residues, cysteine and phenylalanine counted. Only the CDR3 DNA stays, 48 bases, in frame from base 1. From the germline V gene, CDR1 is MGHRA and CDR2 is YSYEKL.